This TCR beta chain was sequenced during a study of T cell responses to AZD1222 COVID-19 vaccine. Study results and caveats: Rises in breadth and depth of Spike-specific TCRs came after two AZD1222 doses. Within unmutated variant regions lay the reported targets of nearly half of spike-specific TCRs. Regions 160-218 and 743-854 held dominance among vaccine-associated CD4 TCRs, which spanned spike.

The V and J ends lost 8 bases and 6 bases respectively, with 7 bases between them. Germline V gene data show CDR1 as MDHEN and CDR2 as SYDVKM. CDR3 length: 10 amino acids. Only in-frame clones appear in the TCRdb table, and some are missing; sequencing was by immunoSEQ multiplex PCR. The table has roughly 190,000 clones, more than 80% seen once. A note on this clone: Its matching antigen is unknown.

The sample in question was peripheral blood, obtained on day 0 of AZD1222 vaccination. This chain uses TRBV28 with TRBJ1-2; D is unresolved. This TCR came from an adult in good health. CDR3 in DNA: TGTGCCAGCGGAAGGGATGGCTACACCTTC. Its translation: CASGRDGYTF.